The clone carrying this TCR beta chain was seen many times. This entry comes from a study of CDR3 diversity in severe acne. V was shortened by 8 bases and J by 0 bases, with 10 bases between the two germline ends. Germline lookup yields CDR1 KGHDR and CDR2 SFDVKD. CDR3 size: 14 residues. TCRdb called the PCR reads again in MiXCR, with one record for every CDR3 protein. The sample lists over 70,000 distinct CDR3 sequences, roughly 51% seen once, with more than 13% in the top ten. The rearrangement uses TRBV24-1 and TRBJ1-5, with D unresolved. This TCR derives from a male donor in good health, without acne. The sequenced sample consisted of blood. The CDR3 nucleotides are TGTGCCACCAATACGGAGAATAGCAATCAGCCCCAGCATTTT. This translates into CATNTENSNQPQHF.